The text below deals with one TCR beta chain. Its target is not known. The CDR3 length is 13 residues. From germline, CDR1 is PRHDT and CDR2 FYEKMQ (reference sequence). Trimming removed 5 bases at V and 5 bases at J, with 13 bases between. The data derive from a study of CD8 T cells in ankylosing spondylitis. TCRdb reanalysed the 5' RACE reads using MiXCR and keeps one entry per CDR3 protein. The data show approximately 150,000 distinct CDR3 sequences, more than 15% seen once. Points from the study as a whole: Certain motif variants had earlier appeared in reactive arthritis synovial fluid and blood. Seemingly characteristic of ankylosing spondylitis blood was a TCR beta motif consisting of fewer than 10 highly homologous variants. The clones that were linked to disease were reported to be significantly enriched in matched synovial fluid samples from ankylosing spondylitis patients.

The specimen was blood, either unsorted or a sorted T cell fraction (not recorded which). The rearrangement uses TRBV13 and TRBJ2-7, with a possible D match to TRBD1 (7 bases). The receptor was derived from a male donor with ankylosing spondylitis. The CDR3: CASSPRRGHEQYF. The CDR3, as DNA: TGTGCCAGCAGCCCGAGGAGGGGGCACGAGCAGTACTTC.